These T cell receptor beta chains were read from a single sample in a study of T cell responses to AZD1222 COVID-19 vaccine. Using immunoSEQ multiplex PCR, the repertoire was profiled, and TCRdb retains in-frame clones only, with some absent. This sample has tens of thousands of clones, with less than 95% found just once. The source was peripheral blood, collected 28 days after the second AZD1222 dose. Receptors originate from an adult who received the AZD1222 COVID-19 vaccine. Each CDR3 is given without its conserved first and last residue.

TRBJ2-2,12,TRBV30,AWGRDSNTGELF
TRBJ2-5,14,TRBV3-1/TRBV3-2,ASSLSRTSAQETQY
TRBJ2-3,11,TRBV12-3/TRBV12-4,ASSPGTVDTQY
TRBJ1-3,15,TRBV7-9,ASSPQDRGVSGNTIY
TRBJ2-6,12,TRBV7-3,ASSSYSGANVLT
TRBJ1-4,12,TRBV19,ATAQGAGDEKLF
TRBJ1-4,12,TRBV7-9,ASCPTGWNEKLF
TRBJ2-3,11,TRBV12-5,ASGQSGADTQY
TRBJ2-7,12,TRBV27,ASSFVQGAHEQY
TRBJ1-1,14,TRBV27,ASSWKGAQMNTEAF
TRBJ1-2,13,TRBV15,ATSRDRLGSYGYT
TRBJ2-7,14,TRBV29-1,SVEDGGQGFSYEQY
TRBJ1-2,13,TRBV28,ASTPGAGRDYGYT
TRBJ1-3,13,TRBV29-1,SVGRGRRSGNTIY
TRBJ1-5,13,TRBV28,ASSFRGPHHQPQH
TRBJ2-7,14,TRBV3-1/TRBV3-2,ASSLGGDGSSYEQY
TRBJ1-5,11,TRBV30,AWSPNTNQPQH
TRBJ2-7,11,TRBV7-9,ASSLQGNYEQY
TRBJ2-1,10,TRBV24-1,ATSDFSDEQF
TRBJ2-3,13,TRBV12-5,ASGLVLGTSHTQY
TRBJ2-1,13,TRBV5-1,ASSSAGQGIDEQF
TRBJ2-3,12,TRBV28,ASSSGLVPDTQY
TRBJ1-6,11,TRBV6-5,ASAKGHNSPLH
TRBJ2-3,11,TRBV6-5,ASRGQSTDTQY
TRBJ2-3,15,TRBV19,ASSPRGLTGSTDTQY
TRBJ1-3,12,TRBV6-5,ASRTGFSGNTIY
TRBJ2-1,9,TRBV30,ACRDLREQF
TRBJ2-1,10,TRBV30,AWSGTSGIKF
TRBJ2-5,13,TRBV7-2,ASSALGTEGETQY
TRBJ2-2,11,TRBV24-1,ATMDSRSGELF
TRBJ2-7,12,TRBV21-1,ASSKGRDSYEQY
TRBJ1-3,14,TRBV28,ASSSGWGVGGNTIY
TRBJ1-5,14,TRBV18,ASSPRVAPSNQPQH
TRBJ1-1,16,TRBV21-1,ASSYLLAGGRVRTEAF
TRBJ2-4,11,TRBV7-9,ASSASGENIQY
TRBJ2-5,11,TRBV6-5,ASSRQLQETQY
TRBJ2-4,11,TRBV19,ASTERAKNIQY
TRBJ2-7,11,TRBV9,ASSGKTSYEQY
TRBJ2-2,14,TRBV4-1,ASSQGLARGTGELF
TRBJ2-1,13,TRBV27,ASSSNRAKAYEQF
TRBJ2-1,14,TRBV5-1,ASSSGTSGATVEQF
TRBJ1-2,12,TRBV28,ASSSPGPVGGYT
TRBJ2-7,13,TRBV28,ASSLYQGASYEQY
TRBJ2-1,15,TRBV5-1,ASSWKLAGGLHNEQF
TRBJ2-7,11,TRBV30,AWSTGGSYEQY
TRBJ2-7,12,TRBV28,ASSLPDRDCEQY
TRBJ2-7,11,TRBV11-2,ASSLIEGYEQY
TRBJ2-5,10,TRBV2,ASSEGEETQY
TRBJ2-3,11,TRBV10-3,AISESRENTQY
TRBJ2-3,14,TRBV4-1,ASSQDSGRSTDTQY
TRBJ1-2,15,TRBV28,ASREAGVAPANYGYT
TRBJ1-1,14,TRBV29-1,SVDRGQGADGTEAF
TRBJ2-1,16,TRBV7-9,ASTSLGSGVSSYNEQF
TRBJ2-3,11,TRBV25-1,ASSESGKDTQY
TRBJ1-1,15,TRBV5-4,ASSPPIPGQRNTEAF
TRBJ1-1,13,TRBV7-7,ASSPMDGPNTEAF
TRBJ1-1,11,TRBV30,AWSAGMDTEAF
TRBJ1-1,11,TRBV12-3/TRBV12-4,ASRRQENTEAF
TRBJ1-2,10,TRBV29-1,SVGVLGYGYT